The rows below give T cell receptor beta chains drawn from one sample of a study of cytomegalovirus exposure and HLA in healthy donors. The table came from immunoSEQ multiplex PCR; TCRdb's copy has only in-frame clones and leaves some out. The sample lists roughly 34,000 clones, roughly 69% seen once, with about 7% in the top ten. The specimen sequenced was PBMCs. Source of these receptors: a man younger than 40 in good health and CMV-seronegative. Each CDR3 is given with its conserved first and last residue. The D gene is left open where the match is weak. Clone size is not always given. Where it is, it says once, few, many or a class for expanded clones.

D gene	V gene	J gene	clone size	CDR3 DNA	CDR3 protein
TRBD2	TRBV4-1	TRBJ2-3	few	TGCGCCAGCAGCCAAGTAGCGGGGGTGATCACAGATACGCAGTATTTT	CASSQVAGVITDTQYF
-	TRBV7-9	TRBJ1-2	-	TGTGCCAGCAGCCCCCAATTCGGGATGGACTGGGGTTATGGCTACACCTTC	CASSPQFGMDWGYGYTF
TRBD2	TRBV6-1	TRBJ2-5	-	TGTGCCAGCAGTGAATTTGGCGGGAGCTCAGAGACCCAGTACTTC	CASSEFGGSSETQYF
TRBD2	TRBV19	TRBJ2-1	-	TGTGCCAGCGGGGGGTCCTACAATGAGCAGTTCTTC	CASGGSYNEQFF
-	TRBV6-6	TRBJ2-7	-	TGTGCCAGCAGGGAGGCCCCGGGTCCAACCTACGAGCAGTACTTC	CASREAPGPTYEQYF
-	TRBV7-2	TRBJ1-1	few	TGTGCCAGCAGCCAGTTGCAGGGGTACACTGAAGCTTTCTTT	CASSQLQGYTEAFF
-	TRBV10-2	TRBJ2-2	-	TGCGCCAGCAGTGAGGGGGGACGGGGCGGGGAGCTGTTTTTT	CASSEGGRGGELFF
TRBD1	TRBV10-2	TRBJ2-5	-	TGCGCCAGCAGTGAGTCTAGGGGGCGAGGTAGAGAGACCCAGTACTTC	CASSESRGRGRETQYF
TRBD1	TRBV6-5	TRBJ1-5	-	TGTGCCAGCAGCTTACGGGGGACAGCTAATCAGCCCCAGCATTTT	CASSLRGTANQPQHF
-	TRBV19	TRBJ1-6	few	TGTGCCAGTAGGACTGGCCCTAATTCACCCCTCCACTTT	CASRTGPNSPLHF
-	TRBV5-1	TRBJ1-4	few	TGCGCCAGACAGAGATGGGAAAAACTGTTTTTT	CARQRWEKLFF
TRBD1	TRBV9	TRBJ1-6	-	TGTGCCAGCAGCGTGGCAGGGGGTAATTCACCCCTCCACTTT	CASSVAGGNSPLHF
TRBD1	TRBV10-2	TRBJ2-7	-	TGCGCCAGCAGTGTCGACAGGGGCTACGAGCAGTACTTC	CASSVDRGYEQYF
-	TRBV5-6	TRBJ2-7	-	TGTGCCAGCAGCCAGGCTCTGTCCGAACTCTACGAGCAGTACTTC	CASSQALSELYEQYF
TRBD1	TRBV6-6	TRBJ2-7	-	TGTGCCAGCAGCTGGGACAGGCCCTCCTACGAGCAGTACTTC	CASSWDRPSYEQYF
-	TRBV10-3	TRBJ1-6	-	TGTGCCATCGGCCGGGACACCAATAATTCACCCCTCCACTTT	CAIGRDTNNSPLHF
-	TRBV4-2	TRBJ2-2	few	TGTGCCAGCAGCCAAGATGCTTCAGGGGCCGGGGAGCTGTTTTTT	CASSQDASGAGELFF
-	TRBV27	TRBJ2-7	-	TGTGCCAGCAGTTTATTTCAGGGGGGCTACGAGCAGTACTTC	CASSLFQGGYEQYF
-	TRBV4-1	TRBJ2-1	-	TGCGCCAGCAGCCCCATTGGGAGGACTACGGTGGGTGAGCAGTTCTTC	CASSPIGRTTVGEQFF
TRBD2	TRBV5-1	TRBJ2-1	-	TGCGCCAGCAGCTTACTAGCGGGAGGGCCCTCAAGCAATGAGCAGTTCTTC	CASSLLAGGPSSNEQFF
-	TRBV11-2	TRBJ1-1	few	TGTGCCAGCAGCCGGGGGGCCGGGAACACTGAAGCTTTCTTT	CASSRGAGNTEAFF
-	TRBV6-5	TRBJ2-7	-	TGTGCCAGCAGTTACTCGAAGTGGCAGGCCGAGCAGTACTTC	CASSYSKWQAEQYF
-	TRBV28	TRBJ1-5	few	TGTGCCAGCAGTTCCCCCGGTAGTAGCAATCAGCCCCAGCATTTT	CASSSPGSSNQPQHF
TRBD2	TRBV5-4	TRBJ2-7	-	TGTGCCAGCAGCTTGGGGAGCGGGAGCCGTGAGCAGTACTTC	CASSLGSGSREQYF
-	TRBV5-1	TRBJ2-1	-	TGCGCCAGCAGCAGGCCGGAGGGAGCCCTCTACAATGAGCAGTTCTTC	CASSRPEGALYNEQFF
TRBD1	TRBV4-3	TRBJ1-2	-	TGCGCCAGCAGCCAAGGGACAGGGACCTATGGCTACACCTTC	CASSQGTGTYGYTF
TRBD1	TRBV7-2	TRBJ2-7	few	TGTGCCAGTCGGACAGGGGCAGCCTACGAGCAGTACTTC	CASRTGAAYEQYF